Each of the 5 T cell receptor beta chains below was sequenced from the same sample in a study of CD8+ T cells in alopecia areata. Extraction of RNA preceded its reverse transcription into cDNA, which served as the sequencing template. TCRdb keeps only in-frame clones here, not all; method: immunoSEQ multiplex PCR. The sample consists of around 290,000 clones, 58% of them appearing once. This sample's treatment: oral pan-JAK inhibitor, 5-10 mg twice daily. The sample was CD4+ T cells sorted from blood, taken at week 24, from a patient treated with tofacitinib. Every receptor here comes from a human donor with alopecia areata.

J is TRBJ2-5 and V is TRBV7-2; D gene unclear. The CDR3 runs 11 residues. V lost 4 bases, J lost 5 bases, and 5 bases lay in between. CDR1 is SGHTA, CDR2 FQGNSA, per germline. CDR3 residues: CASSSMETQYF. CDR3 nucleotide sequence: TGTGCCAGCAGCTCTATGGAGACCCAGTACTTC. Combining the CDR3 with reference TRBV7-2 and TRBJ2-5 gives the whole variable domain GAGVSQSPSNKVTEKGKDVELRCDPISGHTALYWYRQSLGQGLEFLIYFQGNSAPDKSGLPSDRFSAERTGGSVSTLTIQRTQQEDSAVYLCASSSMETQYFGPGTRLLVL.

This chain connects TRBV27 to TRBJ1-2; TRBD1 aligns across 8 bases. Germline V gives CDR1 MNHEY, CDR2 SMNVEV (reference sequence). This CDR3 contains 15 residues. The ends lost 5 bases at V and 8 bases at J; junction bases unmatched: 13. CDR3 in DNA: TGTGCCAGCAGTCCGGACAGGGAGATGGGTATAGGCTACACCTTC. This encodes CASSPDREMGIGYTF.

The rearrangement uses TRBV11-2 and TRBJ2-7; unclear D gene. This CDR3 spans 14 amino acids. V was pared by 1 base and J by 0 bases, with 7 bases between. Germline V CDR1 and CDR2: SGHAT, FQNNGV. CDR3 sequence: CASSLVPSSYEQYF. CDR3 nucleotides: TGTGCCAGCAGCTTAGTCCCTAGCTCCTACGAGCAGTACTTC.

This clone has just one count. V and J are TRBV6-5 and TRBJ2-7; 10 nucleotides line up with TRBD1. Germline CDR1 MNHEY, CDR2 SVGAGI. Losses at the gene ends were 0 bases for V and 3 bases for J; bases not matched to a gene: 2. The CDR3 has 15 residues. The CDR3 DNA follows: TGTGCCAGCAGTTACTCGAGGACAGGGGGCTACGAGCAGTACTTC. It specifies CASSYSRTGGYEQYF.

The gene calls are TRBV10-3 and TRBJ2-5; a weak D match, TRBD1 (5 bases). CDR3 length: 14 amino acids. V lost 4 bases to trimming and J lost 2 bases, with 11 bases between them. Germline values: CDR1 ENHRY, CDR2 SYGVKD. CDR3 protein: CAISATKGQETQYF. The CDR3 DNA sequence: TGTGCCATCAGTGCCACCAAGGGGCAAGAGACCCAGTACTTC.